Below, 12 T cell receptor beta chains from the same sample are listed, as sequenced in a study of blood T cells in healthy people across ages (dated by TCRdb to 2014 to 2015). Libraries came from 5' RACE. The reads were generated on an Illumina HiSeq 2500. A second PCR of roughly 6 to 11 cycles was run with a J-beta primer mix and a sample-barcoded 5' primer. The public reads were quality trimmed at Q25 with fastp and then assembled into clones with MiXCR by TCRdb, keeping productive beta chains. Rows merge per CDR3 protein into single entries with the most common DNA and genes. Within this sample are some 800,000 distinct CDR3 sequences, with approximately 25% of them counted one time only. Around 3.6% of the sample is held by the ten biggest clonotypes. The sample also formed part of further work on T cells of mothers and their children.

Sequences were obtained from blood. All receptors derive from a boy between 10 and 17 years old in good health.

The chain joins TRBV6-1 to TRBJ1-4, with 7 bases fitting TRBD1. Per germline, CDR1 MNHNS and CDR2 SASEGT. The trim removed 0 bases at V and 16 bases at J, leaving 8 bases unmatched. This CDR3 is built from 13 residues. The CDR3 DNA reads as TGTGCCAGCAGTGAAGCAGGACAGGACCAGGGGTTTTTT. It codes for CASSEAGQDQGFF.

This clonotype was counted only a few times. Just one base apart from a much larger clone, this may be a read error. This chain joins TRBV7-2 and TRBJ2-5; D remains ambiguous. The CDR3 loop spans 12 amino acids. Germline-derived CDR1 and CDR2 are SGHTA and FQGNSA. The DNA for the CDR3 is TGTGTCAGCAGCTTAGTCCAAGAGACCCAGTACTTC. It yields the protein CVSSLVQETQYF. The full variable domain, completed using reference TRBV7-2 and TRBJ2-5, is GAGVSQSPSNKVTEKGKDVELRCDPISGHTALYWYRQSLGQGLEFLIYFQGNSAPDKSGLPSDRFSAERTGGSVSTLTIQRTQQEDSAVYLCVSSLVQETQYFGPGTRLLVL.

This chain uses TRBV29-1 with TRBJ2-5; 9 bases map to TRBD2. V shed 5 bases, J shed 1 base, and the junction held 11 bases outside the gene matches. CDR3 length equals 16 residues. Germline CDR1 SQVTM, CDR2 ANQGSEA. As DNA, the CDR3 is TGCAGCGTTCATCCATCGCGACTAGCGGTCCAAGAGACCCAGTACTTC. Translated, it gives CSVHPSRLAVQETQYF.

The J gene is TRBJ2-3, the V gene TRBV7-9; the match to TRBD2 covers 8 bases. This CDR3 region has 14 residues. Per the germline V gene, CDR1 is SEHNR and CDR2 is FQNEAQ (reference sequence). V shed 10 bases, J shed 2 bases, and the junction held 8 bases outside the gene matches. CDR3 sequence (DNA): TGTGCCACGACCGGAGCGGGGGCCACAGATACGCAGTATTTT. Protein sequence: CATTGAGATDTQYF.

The rearrangement uses TRBV7-2 and TRBJ2-1, with TRBD2 matching 14 bases. The CDR3 extends over 18 amino acids. The germline V gene encodes CDR1 SGHTA and CDR2 FQGNSA. The V and J ends lost 2 bases and 7 bases, in that order; junction bases with no gene match: 10. The CDR3 DNA reads as TGTGCCAGCAGCTTAACGGGACTAGCGGGGGCCGAGGGGAATGAGCAGTTCTTC. Translated, it gives CASSLTGLAGAEGNEQFF.

In its sample, this clonotype was seen a few times. The chain joins TRBV12-3 or TRBV12-4 to TRBJ2-4; D is possibly TRBD1 (5 bases). CDR3 length equals 15 residues. Between the trimmed V and J ends, which lost 6 bases and 4 bases, there was a span of 16 bases. CDR3 sequence: CASRGATPAKNIQYF. DNA for the CDR3: TGTGCCAGCAGAGGGGCAACGCCTGCTAAAAACATTCAGTACTTC.

This rearrangement joins TRBV28 to TRBJ2-2, with 9 bases fitting TRBD1. Losses at the gene ends were 8 bases for V and 2 bases for J; bases not matched to a gene: 6. Germline loops: CDR1 MDHEN, CDR2 SYDVKM. The CDR3 spans 15 residues. Here the CDR3 DNA reads TGTGCCAGCGAGGGACAGGGCCCTAACACCGGGGAGCTGTTTTTT. Its translation is CASEGQGPNTGELFF.

This clonotype was observed a few times. The rearrangement uses TRBV2 and TRBJ1-6; D unresolved. The CDR3 contains 16 residues. Germline-derived CDR1 and CDR2 are SNHLY and FYNNEI. Trimming removed 2 bases at V and 0 bases at J, with 8 bases between. CDR3 in amino acids: CASSERPSSYNSPLHF. In nucleotides, the CDR3 is TGTGCCAGCAGTGAAAGACCAAGCTCCTATAATTCACCCCTCCACTTT. Filled out from reference TRBV2 and TRBJ1-6, the complete variable domain reads EPEVTQTPSHQVTQMGQEVILRCVPISNHLYFYWYRQILGQKVEFLVSFYNNEISEKSEIFDDQFSVERPDGSNFTLKIRSTKLEDSAMYFCASSERPSSYNSPLHFGNGTRLTVT.

V usage is TRBV20-1 and J usage is TRBJ2-7; D remains ambiguous. Germline V gives CDR1 DFQATT, CDR2 SNEGSKA (reference sequence). The CDR3 sequence is 13 residues long. The V end was cut by 3 bases, the J end by 3 bases, with 12 bases between. In nucleotides, the CDR3 is TGCAGTGCTAGCACTCGGGTTCGCTACGAGCAGTACTTC. This codes for CSASTRVRYEQYF.

The chain couples TRBV4-3 to TRBJ2-7; TRBD2 matches 9 bases. V shed 5 bases, J shed 4 bases, and the junction held 9 bases outside the gene matches. This CDR3 comprises 15 residues. Germline V gene data show CDR1 as LGHNA and CDR2 as YSLEER. The DNA of the CDR3 is TGCGCCAGCAGCGTAAGCGGGGGGAACTTATACGAGCAGTACTTC. As protein: CASSVSGGNLYEQYF.

This clonotype was recorded a few times. The chain recombines TRBV20-1 with TRBJ2-1, with 8 bases lining up with TRBD2. CDR3 length: 15 amino acids. Germline CDR1 is DFQATT and CDR2 is SNEGSKA (reference sequence). V lost 1 base to trimming and J lost 6 bases; unmatched junction nucleotides: 8. The CDR3 sequence: CSARVPSGRVNEQFF. In DNA, the CDR3 is TGCAGTGCTAGAGTCCCTAGCGGGCGGGTCAATGAGCAGTTCTTC.

V usage is TRBV4-2 and J usage is TRBJ2-1; TRBD2 aligns across 9 bases. V was pared by 0 bases and J by 15 bases, with 15 bases of the junction left unmatched. Germline values: CDR1 LGHNA, CDR2 YNFKEQ. The CDR3 is made up of 16 amino acids. The CDR3 loop is CASSQDFGLASGTLFF. The CDR3 DNA reads as TGTGCCAGCAGCCAAGACTTTGGACTAGCGAGCGGGACGCTGTTCTTC.